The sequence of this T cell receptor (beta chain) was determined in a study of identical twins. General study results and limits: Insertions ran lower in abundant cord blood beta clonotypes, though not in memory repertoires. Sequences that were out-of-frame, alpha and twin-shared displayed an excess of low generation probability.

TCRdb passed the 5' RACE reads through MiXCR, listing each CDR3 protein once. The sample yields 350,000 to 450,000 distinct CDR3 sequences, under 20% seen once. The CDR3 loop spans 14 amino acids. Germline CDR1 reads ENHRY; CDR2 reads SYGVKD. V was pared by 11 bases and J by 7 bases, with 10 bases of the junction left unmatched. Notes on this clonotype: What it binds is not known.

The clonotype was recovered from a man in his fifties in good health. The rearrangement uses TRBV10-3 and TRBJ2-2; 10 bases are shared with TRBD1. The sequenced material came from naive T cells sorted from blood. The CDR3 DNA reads TGTGCCCTTGGGGGGACAGGGGCCGGCGGGGAGCTGTTTTTT. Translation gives CALGGTGAGGELFF.